The rows below give T cell receptor beta chains drawn from one sample of a study of blood T cell repertoires in COVID-19. The repertoire was sequenced with immunoSEQ multiplex PCR; TCRdb's copy has only in-frame clones and lacks some. The sample shows about 170,000 clones, 88% of them seen only once. The sequencing input was peripheral blood. The receptors come from a middle-aged man who had recovered from COVID-19. Each CDR3 is given with its conserved first and last residue. The order of the fields is V gene, D gene, CDR3 length, J gene, clone size, CDR3 DNA, CDR3 protein. D genes are given only for firm matches. Size is omitted from some rows. Given values are once, few, many or a class for expanded clones.

v_call: TRBV30; d_call: .; cdr3_length: 13; j_call: TRBJ1-6; clone_size: .; cdr3_nt: TGTGCCTGGGAAGTGGGGGGAATCTCACCCCTCCACTTT; cdr3_aa: CAWEVGGISPLHF
v_call: TRBV19; d_call: .; cdr3_length: 11; j_call: TRBJ2-7; clone_size: once; cdr3_nt: TGTGCCAGTGGGCCTACCTACGAGCAGTACTTC; cdr3_aa: CASGPTYEQYF
v_call: TRBV2; d_call: TRBD2; cdr3_length: 17; j_call: TRBJ2-4; clone_size: .; cdr3_nt: TGTGCCAGCAGTGAAGGGACTAGCGGGAGGGCCAAAAACATTCAGTACTTC; cdr3_aa: CASSEGTSGRAKNIQYF
v_call: TRBV6-2/TRBV6-3; d_call: .; cdr3_length: 17; j_call: TRBJ1-5; clone_size: .; cdr3_nt: TGTGCCAGCAGTTACCCCGCAGATCCTTATAGCAATCAGCCCCAGCATTTT; cdr3_aa: CASSYPADPYSNQPQHF
v_call: TRBV29-1; d_call: TRBD1; cdr3_length: 15; j_call: TRBJ2-7; clone_size: .; cdr3_nt: TGCAGCGCCGTGGGGACAGGGGGAAGCTCCTACGAGCAGTACTTC; cdr3_aa: CSAVGTGGSSYEQYF
v_call: TRBV6-5; d_call: TRBD1; cdr3_length: 14; j_call: TRBJ2-7; clone_size: .; cdr3_nt: TGTGCCAGCAGTTCTGGGACAGGGTACTACGAGCAGTACTTC; cdr3_aa: CASSSGTGYYEQYF
v_call: TRBV18; d_call: .; cdr3_length: 12; j_call: TRBJ2-7; clone_size: few; cdr3_nt: TGTGCCAGCTCAGAGAACTCCTACGAGCAGTACTTC; cdr3_aa: CASSENSYEQYF
v_call: TRBV18; d_call: .; cdr3_length: 13; j_call: TRBJ1-5; clone_size: .; cdr3_nt: TGTGCCAGCTCTCCGGTGAGCAATCAGCCCCAGCATTTT; cdr3_aa: CASSPVSNQPQHF
v_call: TRBV19; d_call: .; cdr3_length: 14; j_call: TRBJ1-5; clone_size: .; cdr3_nt: TGTGCCAGTACTCCCCTGCGAGGCAATCAGCCCCAGCATTTT; cdr3_aa: CASTPLRGNQPQHF
v_call: TRBV24-1; d_call: TRBD1; cdr3_length: 14; j_call: TRBJ2-5; clone_size: once; cdr3_nt: TGTGCCACCAGTGACCCCGCAGGGGGCGAGACCCAGTACTTC; cdr3_aa: CATSDPAGGETQYF
v_call: TRBV18; d_call: TRBD1; cdr3_length: 17; j_call: TRBJ2-6; clone_size: .; cdr3_nt: TGTGCCAGCTCACCACAGGGGGCCGGCTCTGGGGCCAACGTCCTGACTTTC; cdr3_aa: CASSPQGAGSGANVLTF
v_call: TRBV7-8; d_call: .; cdr3_length: 15; j_call: TRBJ1-2; clone_size: .; cdr3_nt: TGTGCCAGCAAATCTTGGGGGCAGATTAACTATGGCTACACCTTC; cdr3_aa: CASKSWGQINYGYTF
v_call: TRBV7-7; d_call: .; cdr3_length: 13; j_call: TRBJ1-1; clone_size: .; cdr3_nt: TGTGCCAGCAGCTTAGATAAGAACACTGAAGCTTTCTTT; cdr3_aa: CASSLDKNTEAFF
v_call: TRBV12-3/TRBV12-4; d_call: .; cdr3_length: 12; j_call: TRBJ2-7; clone_size: .; cdr3_nt: TGTGCCAGCAGCGACGACAGCTACGAGCAGTACTTC; cdr3_aa: CASSDDSYEQYF
v_call: TRBV11-2; d_call: TRBD2; cdr3_length: 14; j_call: TRBJ2-1; clone_size: .; cdr3_nt: TGTGCCAGCAGCGTCAGAGCGGGGGGGGATGAGCAGTTCTTC; cdr3_aa: CASSVRAGGDEQFF
v_call: TRBV5-6; d_call: TRBD1; cdr3_length: 19; j_call: TRBJ1-4; clone_size: .; cdr3_nt: TGTGCCAGCAGCTACCAACAGGGGGCAGATCATCCAGCTAATGAAAAACTGTTTTTT; cdr3_aa: CASSYQQGADHPANEKLFF
v_call: TRBV3-1/TRBV3-2; d_call: TRBD1; cdr3_length: 18; j_call: TRBJ2-6; clone_size: once; cdr3_nt: TGTGCCAGCAGCCTCCGGGACAGGGGGCCACACGGGGCCAACGTCCTGACTTTC; cdr3_aa: CASSLRDRGPHGANVLTF
v_call: TRBV18; d_call: TRBD1; cdr3_length: 16; j_call: TRBJ1-2; clone_size: once; cdr3_nt: TGTGCCAGCTCAAGCTCTTTTTCGCGGACAGGGGATGGCTACACCTTC; cdr3_aa: CASSSSFSRTGDGYTF
v_call: TRBV11-2; d_call: TRBD1; cdr3_length: 16; j_call: TRBJ2-7; clone_size: .; cdr3_nt: TGTGCCAGCAGCTTTCCAACAGGACAGGGGGCGGGCGAGCAGTACTTC; cdr3_aa: CASSFPTGQGAGEQYF
v_call: TRBV2; d_call: .; cdr3_length: 15; j_call: TRBJ2-2; clone_size: .; cdr3_nt: TGTGCCAGCAGTGAACGACAGGCCCCTACCGGGGAGCTGTTTTTT; cdr3_aa: CASSERQAPTGELFF
v_call: TRBV7-2; d_call: .; cdr3_length: 15; j_call: TRBJ1-2; clone_size: .; cdr3_nt: TGTGCCAGCAGCCCGGGGGGGCAGGCTAACTATGGCTACACCTTC; cdr3_aa: CASSPGGQANYGYTF
v_call: TRBV6-5; d_call: .; cdr3_length: 14; j_call: TRBJ2-5; clone_size: .; cdr3_nt: TGTGCCAGCAGTCAGGGACCGGCGGGGGAGACCCAGTACTTC; cdr3_aa: CASSQGPAGETQYF
v_call: TRBV7-6; d_call: TRBD1; cdr3_length: 16; j_call: TRBJ1-1; clone_size: .; cdr3_nt: TGTGCCAGCAGCTTAGCCGGGACAGGGGGGGACACTGAAGCTTTCTTT; cdr3_aa: CASSLAGTGGDTEAFF
v_call: TRBV27; d_call: TRBD1; cdr3_length: 16; j_call: TRBJ2-7; clone_size: .; cdr3_nt: TGTGCCAGCAGGGCCCGCGGGACAGGGGGCACCGACGAGCAGTACTTC; cdr3_aa: CASRARGTGGTDEQYF
v_call: TRBV6-5; d_call: TRBD1; cdr3_length: 14; j_call: TRBJ2-7; clone_size: .; cdr3_nt: TGTGCCACAGCGAAAGGGGGCGCCGACTACGAGCAGTACTTC; cdr3_aa: CATAKGGADYEQYF
v_call: TRBV6-1; d_call: TRBD1; cdr3_length: 22; j_call: TRBJ1-3; clone_size: .; cdr3_nt: TGTGCCAGCAGTGAAGCGCTTGGGGGCTTCTGGGACAGTGGTGTCTCTGGAAACACCATATATTTT; cdr3_aa: CASSEALGGFWDSGVSGNTIYF
v_call: TRBV6-5; d_call: TRBD1; cdr3_length: 14; j_call: TRBJ1-1; clone_size: .; cdr3_nt: TGTGCCAGCAGGGGACAGGGGTCAGACACTGAAGCTTTCTTT; cdr3_aa: CASRGQGSDTEAFF
v_call: TRBV21-1; d_call: .; cdr3_length: 15; j_call: TRBJ2-4; clone_size: .; cdr3_nt: TGTGCCAGCAGCACGACTAGCCAAGCCAAAAACATTCAGTACTTC; cdr3_aa: CASSTTSQAKNIQYF
v_call: TRBV9; d_call: .; cdr3_length: 14; j_call: TRBJ2-5; clone_size: .; cdr3_nt: TGTGCCAGCAGCGTAGGGGAGCAGCGAGGGACCCAGTACTTC; cdr3_aa: CASSVGEQRGTQYF
v_call: TRBV9; d_call: .; cdr3_length: 14; j_call: TRBJ2-7; clone_size: .; cdr3_nt: TGTGCCAGCAGCGAGGGAGCCCGCTCCTACGAGCAGTACTTC; cdr3_aa: CASSEGARSYEQYF
v_call: TRBV30; d_call: .; cdr3_length: 12; j_call: TRBJ1-1; clone_size: .; cdr3_nt: TGTGCCTGGAGTTTCGGTGACACTGAAGCTTTCTTT; cdr3_aa: CAWSFGDTEAFF
v_call: TRBV30; d_call: TRBD2; cdr3_length: 15; j_call: TRBJ2-3; clone_size: .; cdr3_nt: TGTGCCTGGGCTAGCGGGGGGGCTGGAGCAGATACGCAGTATTTT; cdr3_aa: CAWASGGAGADTQYF
v_call: TRBV6-1; d_call: TRBD1; cdr3_length: 15; j_call: TRBJ1-2; clone_size: .; cdr3_nt: TGTGCCAGCAGTGAGACAGGGCTGAACCCCTATGGCTACACCTTC; cdr3_aa: CASSETGLNPYGYTF
v_call: TRBV9; d_call: TRBD1; cdr3_length: 15; j_call: TRBJ1-1; clone_size: .; cdr3_nt: TGTGCCAGCAGCCCAGCGACAGGGGGCAACACTGAAGCTTTCTTT; cdr3_aa: CASSPATGGNTEAFF
v_call: TRBV12-3/TRBV12-4; d_call: TRBD1; cdr3_length: 13; j_call: TRBJ1-1; clone_size: once; cdr3_nt: TGTGCCAGCAGTTGGGACAGTGGGACTGAAGCTTTCTTT; cdr3_aa: CASSWDSGTEAFF
v_call: TRBV6-6; d_call: .; cdr3_length: 16; j_call: TRBJ2-7; clone_size: .; cdr3_nt: TGTGCCAGCAGTTACTCGTATGGCGGGGCGACCTACGAGCAGTACTTC; cdr3_aa: CASSYSYGGATYEQYF
v_call: TRBV6-5; d_call: .; cdr3_length: 11; j_call: TRBJ1-2; clone_size: .; cdr3_nt: TGTGCCAGCTACAGAGCCTATGGCTACACCTTC; cdr3_aa: CASYRAYGYTF
v_call: TRBV6-5; d_call: TRBD2; cdr3_length: 15; j_call: TRBJ2-3; clone_size: .; cdr3_nt: TGTGCCAGCAATCTACGGGGGGATAGCACAGATACGCAGTATTTT; cdr3_aa: CASNLRGDSTDTQYF
v_call: TRBV5-6; d_call: TRBD1; cdr3_length: 14; j_call: TRBJ1-2; clone_size: .; cdr3_nt: TGTGCCAGCAGCGGCGGACAGGACAACTATGGCTACACCTTC; cdr3_aa: CASSGGQDNYGYTF
v_call: TRBV7-2; d_call: .; cdr3_length: 11; j_call: TRBJ2-3; clone_size: .; cdr3_nt: TGTGCCAGCAGAGAGGTAGATACGCAGTATTTT; cdr3_aa: CASREVDTQYF
v_call: TRBV15; d_call: TRBD1; cdr3_length: 15; j_call: TRBJ1-3; clone_size: .; cdr3_nt: TGTGCCACCAGCAGAGATCTAGGGGGCGGAAACACCATATATTTT; cdr3_aa: CATSRDLGGGNTIYF